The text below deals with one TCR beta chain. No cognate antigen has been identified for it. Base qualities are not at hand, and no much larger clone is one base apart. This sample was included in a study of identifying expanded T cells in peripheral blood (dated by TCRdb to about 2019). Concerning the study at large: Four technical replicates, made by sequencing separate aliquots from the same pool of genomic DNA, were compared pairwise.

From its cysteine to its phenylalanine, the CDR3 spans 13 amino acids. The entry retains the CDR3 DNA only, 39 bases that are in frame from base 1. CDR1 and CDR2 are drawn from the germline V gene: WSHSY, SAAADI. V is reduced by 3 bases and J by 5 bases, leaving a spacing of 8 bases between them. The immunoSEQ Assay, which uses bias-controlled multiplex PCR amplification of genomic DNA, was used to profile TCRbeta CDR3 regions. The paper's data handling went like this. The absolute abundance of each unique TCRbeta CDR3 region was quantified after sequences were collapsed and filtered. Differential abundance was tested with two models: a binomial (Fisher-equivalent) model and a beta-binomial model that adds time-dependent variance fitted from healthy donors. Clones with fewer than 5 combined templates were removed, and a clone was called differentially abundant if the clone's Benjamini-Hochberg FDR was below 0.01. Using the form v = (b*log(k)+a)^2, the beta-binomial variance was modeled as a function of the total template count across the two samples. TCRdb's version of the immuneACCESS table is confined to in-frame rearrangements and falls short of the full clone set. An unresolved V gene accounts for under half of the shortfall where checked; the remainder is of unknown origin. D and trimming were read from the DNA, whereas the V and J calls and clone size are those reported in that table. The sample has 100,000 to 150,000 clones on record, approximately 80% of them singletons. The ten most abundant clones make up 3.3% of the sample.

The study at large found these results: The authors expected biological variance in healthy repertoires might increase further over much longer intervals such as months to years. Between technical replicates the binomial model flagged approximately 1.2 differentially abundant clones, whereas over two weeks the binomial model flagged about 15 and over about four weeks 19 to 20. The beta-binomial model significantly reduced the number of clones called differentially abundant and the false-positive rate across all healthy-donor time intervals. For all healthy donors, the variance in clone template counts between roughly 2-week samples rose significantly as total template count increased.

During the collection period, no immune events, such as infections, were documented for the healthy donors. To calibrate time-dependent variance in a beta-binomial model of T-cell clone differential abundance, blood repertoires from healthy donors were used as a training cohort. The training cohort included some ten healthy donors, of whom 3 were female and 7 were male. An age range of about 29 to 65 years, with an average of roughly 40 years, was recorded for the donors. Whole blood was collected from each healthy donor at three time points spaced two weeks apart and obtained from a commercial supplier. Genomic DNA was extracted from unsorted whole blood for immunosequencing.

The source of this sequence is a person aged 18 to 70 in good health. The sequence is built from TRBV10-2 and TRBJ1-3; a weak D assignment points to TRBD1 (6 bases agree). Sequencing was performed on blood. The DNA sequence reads TGCGCCAGCAGTGACGGGGGCCGAAACACCATATATTTT. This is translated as CASSDGGRNTIYF.